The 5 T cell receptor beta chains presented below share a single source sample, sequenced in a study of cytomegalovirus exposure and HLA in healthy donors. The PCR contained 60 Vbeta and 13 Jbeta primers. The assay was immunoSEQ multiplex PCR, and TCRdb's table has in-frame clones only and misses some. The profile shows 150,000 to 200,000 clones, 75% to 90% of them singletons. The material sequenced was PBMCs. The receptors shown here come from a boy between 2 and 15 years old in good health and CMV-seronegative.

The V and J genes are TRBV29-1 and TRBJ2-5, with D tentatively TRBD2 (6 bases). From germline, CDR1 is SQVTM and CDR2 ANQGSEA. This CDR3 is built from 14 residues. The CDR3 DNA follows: TGCAGGCGGCTTCCGGGACTTAAAAAAGAGACCCAGTACTTC. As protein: CRRLPGLKKETQYF. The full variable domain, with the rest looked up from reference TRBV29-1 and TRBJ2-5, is SAVISQKPSRDICQRGTSLTIQCQVDSQVTMMFWYRQQPGQSLTLIATANQGSEATYESGFVIDKFPISRPNLTFSTLTVSNMSPEDSSIYLCRRLPGLKKETQYFGPGTRLLVL.

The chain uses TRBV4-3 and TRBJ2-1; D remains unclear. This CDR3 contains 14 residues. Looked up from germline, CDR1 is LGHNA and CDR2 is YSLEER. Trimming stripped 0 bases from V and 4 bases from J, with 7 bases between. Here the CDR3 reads CASSQENGYNEQFF. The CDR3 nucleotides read TGCGCCAGCAGCCAAGAAAACGGTTACAATGAGCAGTTCTTC.

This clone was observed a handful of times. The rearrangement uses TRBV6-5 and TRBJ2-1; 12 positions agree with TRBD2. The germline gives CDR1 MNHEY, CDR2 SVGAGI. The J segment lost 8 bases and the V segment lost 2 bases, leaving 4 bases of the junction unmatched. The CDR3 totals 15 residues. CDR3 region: CASSYAPSGRDEQFF. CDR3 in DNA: TGTGCCAGCAGTTACGCGCCTAGCGGGAGGGATGAGCAGTTCTTC.

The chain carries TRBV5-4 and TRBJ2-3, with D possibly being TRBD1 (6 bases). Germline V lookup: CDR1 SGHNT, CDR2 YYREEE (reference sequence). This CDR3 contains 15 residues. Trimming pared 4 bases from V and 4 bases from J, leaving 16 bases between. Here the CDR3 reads CASSGGGPRADTQYF. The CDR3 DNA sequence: TGTGCCAGCAGCGGTGGGGGCCCTCGGGCAGATACGCAGTATTTT. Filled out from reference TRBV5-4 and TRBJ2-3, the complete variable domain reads ETGVTQSPTHLIKTRGQQVTLRCSSQSGHNTVSWYQQALGQGPQFIFQYYREEENGRGNFPPRFSGLQFPNYSSELNVNALELDDSALYLCASSGGGPRADTQYFGPGTRLTVL.

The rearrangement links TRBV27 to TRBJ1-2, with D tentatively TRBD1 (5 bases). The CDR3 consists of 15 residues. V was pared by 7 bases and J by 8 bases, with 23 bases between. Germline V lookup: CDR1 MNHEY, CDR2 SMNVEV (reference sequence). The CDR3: CASNPYPGGSGGYTF. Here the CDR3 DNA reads TGTGCCAGCAACCCGTACCCCGGGGGATCAGGAGGCTACACCTTC.